This T cell receptor beta chain was found in a study of blood T cell repertoires in COVID-19. Using immunoSEQ multiplex PCR, the repertoire was profiled, and TCRdb retains in-frame clones only, with some absent. The data contain fewer than 150,000 clones, about 89% of them seen just once; the ten biggest clones take up 25% to 35%. Germline lookup yields CDR1 LGHDT and CDR2 YNNKEL (reference sequence). Deletions cut 0 bases from V and 7 bases from J, with 13 bases between. This CDR3 region has 15 residues. The TCR originated in a woman between 65 and 79 years old with acute or convalescent COVID-19. V and J are TRBV3-1 (or the pseudogene TRBV3-2) and TRBJ1-5, with a weak D call TRBD1 (6 bases). Sequencing input: peripheral blood. CDR3 sequence: CASSQDRARGQPQHF. The DNA for the CDR3 is TGTGCCAGCAGCCAAGATCGTGCTAGGGGGCAGCCCCAGCATTTT.